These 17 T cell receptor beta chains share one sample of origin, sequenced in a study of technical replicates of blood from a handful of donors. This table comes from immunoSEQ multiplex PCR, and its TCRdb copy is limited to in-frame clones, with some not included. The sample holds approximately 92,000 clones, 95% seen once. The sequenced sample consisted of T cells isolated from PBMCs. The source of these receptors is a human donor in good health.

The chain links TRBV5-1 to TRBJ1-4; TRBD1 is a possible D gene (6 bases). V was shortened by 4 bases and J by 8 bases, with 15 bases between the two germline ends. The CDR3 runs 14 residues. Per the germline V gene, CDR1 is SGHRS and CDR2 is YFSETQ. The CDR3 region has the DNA TGCGCCAGCAGCGCTGAACAGGGAGGGGAAAAACTGTTTTTT. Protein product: CASSAEQGGEKLFF.

This chain's CDR3 is CASSIQGGGYTF. In DNA form, the CDR3 reads TGTGCCAGCAGTATACAGGGGGGCGGCTACACCTTC. The genes are TRBV2 and TRBJ1-2, with TRBD1 identical over 8 bases. CDR1 SNHLY and CDR2 FYNNEI come from the germline V gene. The CDR3 totals 12 residues. Trimming took 5 bases from V and 8 from J; bases not matched to a gene: 4. The complete variable domain, with remaining parts taken from reference TRBV2 and TRBJ1-2, reads EPEVTQTPSHQVTQMGQEVILRCVPISNHLYFYWYRQILGQKVEFLVSFYNNEISEKSEIFDDQFSVERPDGSNFTLKIRSTKLEDSAMYFCASSIQGGGYTFGSGTRLTVV.

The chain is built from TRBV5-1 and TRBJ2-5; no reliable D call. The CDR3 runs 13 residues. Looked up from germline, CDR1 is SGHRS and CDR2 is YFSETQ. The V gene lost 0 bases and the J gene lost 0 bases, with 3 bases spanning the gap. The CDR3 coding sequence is TGCGCCAGCAGCTTGGAGCACCAAGAGACCCAGTACTTC. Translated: CASSLEHQETQYF.

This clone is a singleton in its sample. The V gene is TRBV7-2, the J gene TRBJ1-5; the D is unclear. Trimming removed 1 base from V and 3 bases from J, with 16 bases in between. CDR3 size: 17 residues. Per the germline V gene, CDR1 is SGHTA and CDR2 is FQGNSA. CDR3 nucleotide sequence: TGTGCCAGCAGCTTAGTCAGCGGGATTCTACCCAATCAGCCCCAGCATTTT. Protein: CASSLVSGILPNQPQHF.

CDR3 bases: TGTGCCAGCAGCTTGGTTAATACCGGGACAGGGGGAGAGACCCAGTACTTC. It encodes CASSLVNTGTGGETQYF. The rearrangement joins TRBV5-5 to TRBJ2-5; 11 nucleotides line up with TRBD1. This CDR3 contains 17 residues. From germline, CDR1 is SGHKS and CDR2 YYEKEE (reference sequence). With 0 bases clipped from V and 4 bases from J, the junction kept 8 bases outside the gene matches.

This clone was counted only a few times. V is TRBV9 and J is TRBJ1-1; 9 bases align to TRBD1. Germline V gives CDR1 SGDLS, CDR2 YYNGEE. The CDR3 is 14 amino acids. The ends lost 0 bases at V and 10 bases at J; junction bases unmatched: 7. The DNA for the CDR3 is TGTGCCAGCAGCGTAGACAACAGGGGGCCGGGAGCTTTCTTT. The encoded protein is CASSVDNRGPGAFF.

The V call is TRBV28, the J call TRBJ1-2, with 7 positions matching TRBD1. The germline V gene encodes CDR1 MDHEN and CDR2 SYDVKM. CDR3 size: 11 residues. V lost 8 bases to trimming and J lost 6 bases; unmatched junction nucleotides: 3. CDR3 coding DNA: TGTGCCAGCGGACAGGTCCATGGCTACACCTTC. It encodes CASGQVHGYTF.

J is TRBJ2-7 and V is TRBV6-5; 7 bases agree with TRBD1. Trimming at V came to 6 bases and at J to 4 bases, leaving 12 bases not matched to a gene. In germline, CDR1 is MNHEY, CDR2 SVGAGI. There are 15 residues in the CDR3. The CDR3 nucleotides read TGTGCCAGCAGCTATACCTTGACAGGGCCGTACGAGCAGTACTTC. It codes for CASSYTLTGPYEQYF.

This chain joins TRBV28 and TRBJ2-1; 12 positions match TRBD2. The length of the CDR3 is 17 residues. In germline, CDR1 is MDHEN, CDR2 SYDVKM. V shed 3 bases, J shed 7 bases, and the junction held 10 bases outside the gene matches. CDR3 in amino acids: CASSLGLAGGPRNEQFF. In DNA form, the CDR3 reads TGTGCCAGCAGTTTGGGGCTAGCGGGAGGGCCGAGGAATGAGCAGTTCTTC.

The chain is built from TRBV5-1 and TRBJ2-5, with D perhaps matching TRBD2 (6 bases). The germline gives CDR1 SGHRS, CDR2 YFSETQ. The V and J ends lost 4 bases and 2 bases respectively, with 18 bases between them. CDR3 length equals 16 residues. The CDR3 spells CASSPRTSGVQETQYF. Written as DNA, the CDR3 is TGCGCCAGCAGCCCCCGCACTTCGGGGGTGCAAGAGACCCAGTACTTC.

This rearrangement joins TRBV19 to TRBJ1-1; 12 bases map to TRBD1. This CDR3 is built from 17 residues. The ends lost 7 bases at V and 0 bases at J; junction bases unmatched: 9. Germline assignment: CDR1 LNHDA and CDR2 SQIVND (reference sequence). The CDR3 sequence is CASTVAGTGGMNTEAFF. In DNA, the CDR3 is TGTGCCAGTACGGTTGCCGGGACAGGGGGCATGAACACTGAAGCTTTCTTT.

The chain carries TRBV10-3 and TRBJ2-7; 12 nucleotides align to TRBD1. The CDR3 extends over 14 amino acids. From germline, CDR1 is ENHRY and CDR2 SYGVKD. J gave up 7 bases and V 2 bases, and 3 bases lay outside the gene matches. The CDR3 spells CAISEGTGGMEQYF. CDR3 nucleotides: TGTGCCATCAGTGAGGGGACAGGGGGCATGGAGCAGTACTTC.

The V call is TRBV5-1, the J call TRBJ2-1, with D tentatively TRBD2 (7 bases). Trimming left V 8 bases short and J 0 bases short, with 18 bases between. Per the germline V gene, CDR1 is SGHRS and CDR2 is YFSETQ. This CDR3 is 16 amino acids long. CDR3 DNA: TGCGCCAGTTGCGGGAGCGTGGGGGCCTCCTACAATGAGCAGTTCTTC. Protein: CASCGSVGASYNEQFF. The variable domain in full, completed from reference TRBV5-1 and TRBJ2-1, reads KAGVTQTPRYLIKTRGQQVTLSCSPISGHRSVSWYQQTPGQGLQFLFEYFSETQRNKGNFPGRFSGRQFSNSRSEMNVSTLELGDSALYLCASCGSVGASYNEQFFGPGTRLTVL.

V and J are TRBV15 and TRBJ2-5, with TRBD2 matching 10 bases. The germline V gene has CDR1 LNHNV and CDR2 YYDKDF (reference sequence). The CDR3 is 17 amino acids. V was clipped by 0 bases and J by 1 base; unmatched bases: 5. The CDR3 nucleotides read TGTGCCACCAGCAGAGATTTGGTAGCGGGGGGCCAAGAGACCCAGTACTTC. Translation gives CATSRDLVAGGQETQYF.

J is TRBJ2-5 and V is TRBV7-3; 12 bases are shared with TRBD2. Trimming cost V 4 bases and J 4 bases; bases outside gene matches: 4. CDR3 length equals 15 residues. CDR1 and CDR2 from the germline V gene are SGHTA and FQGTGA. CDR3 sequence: CASSSRLAGVETQYF. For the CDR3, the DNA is TGTGCCAGCAGCTCAAGACTAGCGGGGGTAGAGACCCAGTACTTC.

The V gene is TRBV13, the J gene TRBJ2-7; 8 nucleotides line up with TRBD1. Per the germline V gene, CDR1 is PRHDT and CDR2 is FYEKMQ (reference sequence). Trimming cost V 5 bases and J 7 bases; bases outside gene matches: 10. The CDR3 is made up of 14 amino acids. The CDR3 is CASSRPGGSREQYF. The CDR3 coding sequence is TGTGCCAGCAGCCGTCCAGGGGGCTCGCGAGAGCAGTACTTC.

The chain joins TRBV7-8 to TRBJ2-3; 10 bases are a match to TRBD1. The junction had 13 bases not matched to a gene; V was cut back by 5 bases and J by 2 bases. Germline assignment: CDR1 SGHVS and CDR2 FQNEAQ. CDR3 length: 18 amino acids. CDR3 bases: TGTGCCAGCAGCGGTTCACGGGGGACAGGGGTATCCACAGATACGCAGTATTTT. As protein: CASSGSRGTGVSTDTQYF.